The T cell receptor beta chain described here comes from a study of cytomegalovirus exposure and HLA in healthy donors. Germline CDR1 is SGDLS and CDR2 is YYNGEE. V lost 4 bases, J lost 6 bases, and 19 bases lay in between. The CDR3 consists of 15 residues. Primers included in the PCR were 60 Vbeta and 13 Jbeta primers. Libraries were prepared by immunoSEQ multiplex PCR; TCRdb keeps only in-frame clonotypes and omits some of them. The sample has 95,000 to 150,000 clones; approximately 72% are singletons. Regarding this clone: What it recognizes is unknown.

Study-level points and caveats: Donors were assumed by presence/absence analyses to have roughly uniform sequencing depth.

What was sequenced was PBMCs. The receptor's source is a woman between 50 and 59 years old in good health and CMV-seropositive. V and J are TRBV9 and TRBJ1-2; possible D gene TRBD1, 5 bases. CDR3 bases: TGTGCCAGCAGCATCTCCCCCCAGGGCCCCGATGGCTACACCTTC. Translation gives CASSISPQGPDGYTF.